Following are 30 T cell receptor beta chains from one sample sequenced in a study of shared T cell receptors in the human thymus. Profiled with immunoSEQ multiplex PCR; TCRdb holds only in-frame clones, not every one. The repertoire holds 630,000 or so clones, with about 87% as singletons. These data also featured in a second study, about human thymus T cells.

What was sequenced was thymocytes. These TCRs come from a boy under two years old with a congenital heart defect.

This chain joins TRBV5-1 and TRBJ1-1; D may be TRBD1 (5 bases). Trimming took 0 bases from V and 3 from J, leaving 12 bases between them. The CDR3 consists of 15 residues. Germline CDR1 SGHRS, CDR2 YFSETQ. The CDR3 nucleotides read TGCGCCAGCAGCTTGGGGAGGGGAAGGGACACTGAAGCTTTCTTT. This gives the protein CASSLGRGRDTEAFF.

The chain joins TRBV5-4 to TRBJ1-2, with D uncertain. The CDR3 sequence is 14 residues long. The germline gives CDR1 SGHNT, CDR2 YYREEE (reference sequence). The V and J ends lost 2 bases and 2 bases respectively, with 10 bases between them. The CDR3 sequence: CASSFLKQNYGYTF. CDR3 nucleotides: TGTGCCAGCAGCTTTCTCAAACAGAACTATGGCTACACCTTC.

This rearrangement joins TRBV6-5 to TRBJ1-2; 8 nucleotides match TRBD1. The trim removed 10 bases at V and 8 bases at J, leaving 18 bases unmatched. Germline loops: CDR1 MNHEY, CDR2 SVGAGI. This CDR3 comprises 15 residues. The CDR3 region has the DNA TGTGCCACGCTAGGACAGGGAGTAGGGTGGGACGGCTACACCTTC. It specifies CATLGQGVGWDGYTF.

This clone was seen a few times. This rearrangement joins TRBV14 to TRBJ2-7; 7 nucleotides align to TRBD2. The CDR3 loop spans 15 amino acids. Unmatched junction bases numbered 7, after V lost 5 bases and J lost 0 bases. CDR1 is SGHDN, CDR2 FVKESK, per germline. CDR3 residues: CASSSVGGDSYEQYF. The CDR3 DNA reads as TGTGCCAGCAGCAGTGTTGGGGGGGACTCCTACGAGCAGTACTTC.

The chain uses TRBV12-2 and TRBJ2-2; the tabulated D call, TRBD2, remains unverified against the DNA. TRBV12-2 is a recognized pseudogene. This CDR3 has 16 residues. CDR3 coding DNA: TGTGCAAGTCGCTTAGTTAGTGGGAGGCCCACCGGGGAGCTGTTTTTT. This encodes CASRLVSGRPTGELFF.

V is TRBV7-9 and J is TRBJ1-5, with D unclear. Deletions cut 3 bases from V and 5 bases from J, with 14 bases between. The CDR3 runs to 15 residues. CDR1 SEHNR and CDR2 FQNEAQ come from the germline V gene (reference sequence). The CDR3 DNA reads TGTGCCAGCAGCTTTGAATCCGACGAGGATCAGCCCCAGCATTTT. Protein sequence: CASSFESDEDQPQHF.

The gene calls are TRBV4-2 and TRBJ2-5; 15 nucleotides align to TRBD2. The ends lost 1 base at V and 5 bases at J; junction bases unmatched: 5. The CDR3 is 17 amino acids. CDR1 is LGHNA, CDR2 YNFKEQ, per germline. The CDR3 nucleotides are TGTGCCAGCAGCCAAGGAGGGACTAGCGGGGGGATGGAGACCCAGTACTTC. Protein sequence: CASSQGGTSGGMETQYF.

The chain links TRBV7-6 to TRBJ2-7, with 12 bases fitting TRBD2. The CDR3 extends over 16 amino acids. The germline V gene has CDR1 SGHVS and CDR2 FNYEAQ. V lost 5 bases and J lost 4; bases outside the gene matches: 9. The CDR3 spells CASSPRTSGNLYEQYF. Written as DNA, the CDR3 is TGTGCCAGCAGCCCCAGGACTAGCGGGAATTTGTACGAGCAGTACTTC.

This clone was seen a single time. This rearrangement joins TRBV7-9 to TRBJ1-5, with unresolved D. The CDR3 is made up of 18 amino acids. The germline V gene has CDR1 SEHNR and CDR2 FQNEAQ (reference sequence). The V end was cut by 4 bases, the J end by 9 bases, with 28 bases between. CDR3 nucleotide sequence: TGTGCCAGCAGCTCCACCATTTCGACATCCCCTCGGGGAAGGCCCCAGCATTTT. Amino acid sequence: CASSSTISTSPRGRPQHF.

The gene calls are TRBV7-9 and TRBJ2-7; TRBD2 is a possible D gene (5 bases). CDR3 length: 13 amino acids. Germline V gene lookup returns CDR1 SEHNR and CDR2 FQNEAQ (reference sequence). Trimming cost V 4 bases and J 2 bases, with 9 bases left between them. The CDR3 coding sequence is TGTGCCAGCAGCTCGCTAGCCCCCTACGAGCAGTACTTC. This sequence encodes CASSSLAPYEQYF.

The V gene is TRBV5-1, the J gene TRBJ2-1; 8 bases agree with TRBD2. This CDR3 is 19 amino acids long. Germline CDR1 and CDR2: SGHRS and YFSETQ. The J segment lost 0 bases and the V segment lost 4 bases, leaving 15 bases of the junction unmatched. The CDR3 nucleotides read TGCGCCAGCAGCCAAAACCCCCAACGGGGGGGGAGCTCCTACAATGAGCAGTTCTTC. Its protein product is CASSQNPQRGGSSYNEQFF.

V and J are TRBV5-1 and TRBJ2-7, with 12 bases matching TRBD1. Germline V gene data show CDR1 as SGHRS and CDR2 as YFSETQ. V gave up 4 bases and J gave up 3 bases; unmatched junction bases: 8. The CDR3 totals 16 residues. CDR3 sequence reads: CASSNRDRGPDYEQYF. The CDR3 DNA is TGCGCCAGCAGCAACCGGGACAGGGGGCCTGACTACGAGCAGTACTTC.

This clone showed up just once. This CDR3 reads CASSILLETGYNQPQHF. CDR3 coding DNA: TGTGCCAGTAGTATTCTGTTGGAGACAGGGTACAATCAGCCCCAGCATTTT. V usage is TRBV19 and J usage is TRBJ1-5; 7 positions agree with TRBD1. V dropped 3 bases and J dropped 3; count of bases not matched to a gene: 11. This CDR3 contains 17 residues. In germline, CDR1 is LNHDA, CDR2 SQIVND (reference sequence).

On this clone: Other DNA sequences in the same sample also yield this CDR3. The chain links TRBV28 to TRBJ1-5; TRBD1 matches at 7 bases. Germline CDR1 is MDHEN and CDR2 is SYDVKM. The V segment lost 5 bases and the J segment 3 bases; nucleotides outside the gene matches: 4. The CDR3 sequence is 14 residues long. In nucleotides, the CDR3 is TGTGCCAGCAGTGGGACAGCAAACAATCAGCCCCAGCATTTT. It yields the protein CASSGTANNQPQHF. The full variable domain, its missing parts supplied by reference TRBV28 and TRBJ1-5, is DVKVTQSSRYLVKRTGEKVFLECVQDMDHENMFWYRQDPGLGLRLIYFSYDVKMKEKGDIPEGYSVSREKKERFSLILESASTNQTSMYLCASSGTANNQPQHFGDGTRLSIL.

This clone has just one count. The genes are TRBV7-2 and TRBJ2-5, with TRBD2 matching 7 bases. The V gene end was trimmed by 4 bases and the J gene end by 2 bases; junction bases not matched to a gene: 10. The CDR3 sequence is 16 residues long. Germline CDR1 SGHTA, CDR2 FQGNSA. In DNA form, the CDR3 reads TGTGCCAGCAGCTCGCCTGGCGGGGGACCTCAAGAGACCCAGTACTTC. It codes for CASSSPGGGPQETQYF.

The V call is TRBV28, the J call TRBJ2-1; TRBD1 matches at 8 bases. The germline CDR1 and CDR2 sequences are MDHEN and SYDVKM. This CDR3 comprises 14 residues. V lost 7 bases to trimming and J lost 6 bases; unmatched junction nucleotides: 8. The CDR3 loop is CASKTGTGGNEQFF. The CDR3 nucleotides read TGTGCCAGCAAAACCGGGACAGGAGGCAATGAGCAGTTCTTC.

The V gene is TRBV5-6, the J gene TRBJ1-6, with no clear D. Germline loops: CDR1 SGHDT, CDR2 YYEEEE. V dropped 1 base and J dropped 11 bases, with 16 bases sitting between them. The CDR3 consists of 15 residues. The CDR3 coding sequence is TGTGCCAGCAGCTTGAGTCCGCCGGGATTCGCACCCCTCCACTTT. Its protein is CASSLSPPGFAPLHF.

The chain links TRBV15 to TRBJ2-5; 8 bases are a match to TRBD2. The J call may be wrong; the DNA end is better matched by TRBJ2-7. The germline CDR1 and CDR2 sequences are LNHNV and YYDKDF (reference sequence). CDR3 size: 15 residues. The CDR3 sequence is CATSRDGRGIYEQYF. CDR3 sequence (DNA): TGTGCCACCAGCAGAGACGGGAGGGGGATCTACGAGCAGTACTTC.

The rearrangement joins TRBV27 to TRBJ1-2; a weak D match, TRBD1 (6 bases). Germline assignment: CDR1 MNHEY and CDR2 SMNVEV (reference sequence). V lost 7 bases and J lost 6, with 24 bases in between. The CDR3 is 16 residues long. CDR3 nucleotides: TGTGCCAGCACCAAGGGGTTTAGCCCTCGGACAGATGGCTACACCTTC. Its translation: CASTKGFSPRTDGYTF.

The genes are TRBV27 and TRBJ2-3; tentatively, D is TRBD1 (6 bases). The ends were cut back, 4 bases at V and 0 bases at J, with 17 bases in the middle. The CDR3 is 17 amino acids. The germline V gene has CDR1 MNHEY and CDR2 SMNVEV (reference sequence). The CDR3 region is CASSYNRGGTSTDTQYF. The CDR3, as DNA: TGTGCCAGCAGTTACAATAGAGGGGGAACTAGCACAGATACGCAGTATTTT.

The gene calls are TRBV4-3 and TRBJ2-6; D call uncertain. From germline, CDR1 is LGHNA and CDR2 YSLEER. The CDR3 extends over 16 amino acids. The ends were cut back, 0 bases at V and 2 bases at J, with 8 bases in the middle. The CDR3 reads CASSQDRRTGANVLTF. CDR3 nucleotide sequence: TGCGCCAGCAGCCAAGATAGGCGGACTGGGGCCAACGTCCTGACTTTC.

The CDR3 DNA is TGTGCCAGCACCGCCGGAGAGGGAAATCAGCCCCAGCATTTT. Encoded protein: CASTAGEGNQPQHF. J is TRBJ1-5 and V is TRBV5-6, with D uncertain. Germline V gives CDR1 SGHDT, CDR2 YYEEEE. The CDR3 consists of 14 residues. V lost 6 bases to trimming and J lost 4 bases, with 14 bases between them.

The chain uses TRBV27 and TRBJ2-5; a possible D gene is TRBD1 (5 bases). Trimming took off 4 bases at V and 4 bases at J, with 13 bases between the two ends. This CDR3 comprises 14 residues. Germline CDR1 MNHEY, CDR2 SMNVEV (reference sequence). CDR3 in amino acids: CASSWAGYRETQYF. As DNA, the CDR3 is TGTGCCAGCAGTTGGGCAGGGTACCGAGAGACCCAGTACTTC.

The chain joins TRBV28 to TRBJ1-2; possibly TRBD1 for D (5 bases). This CDR3 comprises 13 residues. V was pared by 6 bases and J by 5 bases, with 13 bases between. The germline V gene encodes CDR1 MDHEN and CDR2 SYDVKM. CDR3 in DNA: TGTGCCAGCAGCCCCACCCGACAGTATGGCTACACCTTC. Translated, it gives CASSPTRQYGYTF.

A single count supports this clone. Written as DNA, the CDR3 is TGTGCCAGCAGTACCCCCAACTTTATACCCAGGCGGGGGCTTGAAGCTTTCTTT. Its protein product is CASSTPNFIPRRGLEAFF. The chain has TRBV28 and TRBJ1-1, with a possible D match to TRBD1 (6 bases). Trimming took 5 bases from V and 7 from J, leaving 29 bases between them. CDR1 MDHEN and CDR2 SYDVKM come from the germline V gene. The CDR3 is 18 residues long.

This sequence joins TRBV4-3 and TRBJ1-2, with TRBD1 as a possible D gene (6 bases). The V gene lost 3 bases and the J gene lost 5 bases, with 13 bases spanning the gap. Per germline, CDR1 LGHNA and CDR2 YSLEER. This CDR3 has 14 residues. The CDR3: CASSQFRGGYGYTF. Written as DNA, the CDR3 is TGCGCCAGCAGCCAGTTCAGGGGAGGGTATGGCTACACCTTC.

CDR3 sequence reads: CASLPLQGAVHEQYF. The CDR3 DNA is TGTGCCAGCCTTCCATTACAGGGGGCTGTCCACGAGCAGTACTTC. The V call is TRBV18, the J call TRBJ2-7, with 9 positions matching TRBD1. Losses at the gene ends were 8 bases for V and 5 bases for J; bases not matched to a gene: 13. CDR1 and CDR2 (germline): KGHSH, LQKENI. The length of the CDR3 is 15 residues.

The gene calls are TRBV15 and TRBJ2-7, with D possibly TRBD2 on 6 matching bases. This CDR3 spans 17 amino acids. Per the germline V gene, CDR1 is LNHNV and CDR2 is YYDKDF (reference sequence). V lost 1 base to trimming and J lost 5 bases, with 21 bases between them. The DNA of the CDR3 is TGTGCCACCAGCAGAGGGGACCGGGACGGAGGGGTCAACGAGCAGTACTTC. Its protein is CATSRGDRDGGVNEQYF.

The chain joins TRBV29-1 to TRBJ1-2, with 7 bases that match TRBD1. The germline CDR1 and CDR2 sequences are SQVTM and ANQGSEA. V gave up 0 bases and J gave up 4 bases; unmatched junction bases: 20. CDR3 length: 19 amino acids. CDR3 amino acids: CSVEDREGTDLSWGYGYTF. In nucleotides, the CDR3 is TGCAGCGTTGAAGATCGGGAAGGGACAGACCTGTCCTGGGGCTATGGCTACACCTTC.

The rearrangement joins TRBV4-1 to TRBJ2-1; tentative D call: TRBD2 (6 bases). The CDR3 is made up of 18 amino acids. Germline V CDR1 and CDR2: MGHRA, YSYEKL. Trimming stripped 2 bases from V and 2 bases from J, with 19 bases between. The CDR3 loop reads CASSQIRPSVPTYNEQFF. In nucleotides, the CDR3 is TGCGCCAGCAGCCAAATCCGCCCTAGCGTCCCCACCTACAATGAGCAGTTCTTC.